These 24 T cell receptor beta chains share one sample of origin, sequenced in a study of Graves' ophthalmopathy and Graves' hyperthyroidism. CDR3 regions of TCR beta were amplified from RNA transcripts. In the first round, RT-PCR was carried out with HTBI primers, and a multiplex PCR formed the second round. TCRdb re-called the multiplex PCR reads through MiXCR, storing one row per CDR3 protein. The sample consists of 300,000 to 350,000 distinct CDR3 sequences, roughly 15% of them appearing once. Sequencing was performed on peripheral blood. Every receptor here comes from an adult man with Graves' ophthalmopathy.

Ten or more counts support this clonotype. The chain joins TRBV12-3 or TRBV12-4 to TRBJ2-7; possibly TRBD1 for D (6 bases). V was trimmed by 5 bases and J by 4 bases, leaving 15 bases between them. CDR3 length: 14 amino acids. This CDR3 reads CASSTGLVTYEQYF. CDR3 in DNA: TGTGCCAGCAGTACAGGGCTAGTCACGTACGAGCAGTACTTC.

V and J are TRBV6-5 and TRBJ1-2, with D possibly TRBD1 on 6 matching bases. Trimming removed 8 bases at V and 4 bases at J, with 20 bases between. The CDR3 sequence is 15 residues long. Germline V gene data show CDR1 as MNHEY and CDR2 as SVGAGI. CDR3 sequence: CASVEGQGQGYGYTF. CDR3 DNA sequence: TGTGCCAGCGTTGAGGGGCAGGGGCAGGGCTATGGCTACACCTTC.

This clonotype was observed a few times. The CDR3 coding sequence is TGTGCCAGCTTTTTACTAAACACCGGGGAGCTGTTTTTT. It yields the protein CASFLLNTGELFF. This sequence joins TRBV7-8 and TRBJ2-2; D not resolved. The CDR3 totals 13 residues. The germline V gene encodes CDR1 SGHVS and CDR2 FQNEAQ. Trimming shortened V by 8 bases and J by 2 bases, and 9 bases separated the two germline ends.

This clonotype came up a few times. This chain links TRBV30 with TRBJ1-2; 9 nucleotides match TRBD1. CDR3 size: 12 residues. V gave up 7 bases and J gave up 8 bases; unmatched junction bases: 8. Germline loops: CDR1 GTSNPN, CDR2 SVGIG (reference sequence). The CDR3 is CASGTGSGGYTF. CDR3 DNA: TGTGCCTCCGGGACAGGGAGCGGGGGCTACACCTTC. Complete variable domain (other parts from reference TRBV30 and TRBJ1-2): SQTIHQWPATLVQPVGSPLSLECTVEGTSNPNLYWYRQAAGRGLQLLFYSVGIGQISSEVPQNLSASRPQDRQFILSSKKLLLSDSGFYLCASGTGSGGYTFGSGTRLTVV.

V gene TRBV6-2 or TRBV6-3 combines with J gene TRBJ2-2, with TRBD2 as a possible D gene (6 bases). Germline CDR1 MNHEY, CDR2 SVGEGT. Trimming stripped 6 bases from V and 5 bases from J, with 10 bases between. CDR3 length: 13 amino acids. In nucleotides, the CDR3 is TGTGCCAGCAGATTTGGGGGGACCGGGGAGCTGTTTTTT. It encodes CASRFGGTGELFF.

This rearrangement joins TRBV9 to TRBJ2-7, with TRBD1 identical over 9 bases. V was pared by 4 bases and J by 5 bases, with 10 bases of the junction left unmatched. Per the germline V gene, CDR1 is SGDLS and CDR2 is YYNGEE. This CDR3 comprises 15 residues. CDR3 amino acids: CASSKPGTGLNEQYF. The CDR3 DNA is TGTGCCAGCAGCAAACCCGGGACAGGGCTCAACGAGCAGTACTTC.

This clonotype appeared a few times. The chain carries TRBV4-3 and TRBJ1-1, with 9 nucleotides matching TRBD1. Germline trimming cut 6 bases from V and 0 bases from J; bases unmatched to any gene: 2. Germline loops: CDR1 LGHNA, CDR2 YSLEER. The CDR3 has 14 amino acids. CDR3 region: CASRGDRVNTEAFF. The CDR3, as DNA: TGCGCCAGCAGGGGGGACAGGGTGAACACTGAAGCTTTCTTT.

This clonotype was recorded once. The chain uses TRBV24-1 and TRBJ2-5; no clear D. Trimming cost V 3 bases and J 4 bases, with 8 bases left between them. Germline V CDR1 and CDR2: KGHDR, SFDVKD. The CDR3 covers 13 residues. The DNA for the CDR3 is TGTGCCACCAGTGATCCAGATTCAGAGACCCAGTACTTC. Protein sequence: CATSDPDSETQYF.

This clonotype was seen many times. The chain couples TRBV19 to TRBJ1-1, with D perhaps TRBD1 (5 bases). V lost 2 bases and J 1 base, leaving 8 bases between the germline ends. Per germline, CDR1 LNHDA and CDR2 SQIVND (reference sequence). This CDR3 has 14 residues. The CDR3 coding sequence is TGTGCCAGTAGTATAAATACAGGGAACACTGAAGCTTTCTTT. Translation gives CASSINTGNTEAFF.

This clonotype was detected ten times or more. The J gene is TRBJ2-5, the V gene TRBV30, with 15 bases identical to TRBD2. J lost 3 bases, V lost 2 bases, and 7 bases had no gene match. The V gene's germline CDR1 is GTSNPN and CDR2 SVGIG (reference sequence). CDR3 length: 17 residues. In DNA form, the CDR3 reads TGTGCCTGGAGTTCCGGACTAGCGGGGGGGTCGAAAGAGACCCAGTACTTC. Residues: CAWSSGLAGGSKETQYF.

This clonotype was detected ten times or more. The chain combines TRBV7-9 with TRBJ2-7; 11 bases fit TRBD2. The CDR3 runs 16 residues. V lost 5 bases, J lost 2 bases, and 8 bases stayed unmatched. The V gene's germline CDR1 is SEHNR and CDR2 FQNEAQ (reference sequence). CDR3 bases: TGTGCCAGCAGCCAAGCTACTAGCGGGGGAACCTACGAGCAGTACTTC. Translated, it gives CASSQATSGGTYEQYF.

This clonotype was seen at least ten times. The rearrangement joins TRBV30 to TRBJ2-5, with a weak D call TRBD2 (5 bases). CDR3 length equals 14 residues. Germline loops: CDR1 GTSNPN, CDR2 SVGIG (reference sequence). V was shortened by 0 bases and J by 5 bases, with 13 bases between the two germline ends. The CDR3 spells CAWSVLEGMETQYF. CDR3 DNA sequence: TGTGCCTGGAGTGTACTTGAGGGTATGGAGACCCAGTACTTC.

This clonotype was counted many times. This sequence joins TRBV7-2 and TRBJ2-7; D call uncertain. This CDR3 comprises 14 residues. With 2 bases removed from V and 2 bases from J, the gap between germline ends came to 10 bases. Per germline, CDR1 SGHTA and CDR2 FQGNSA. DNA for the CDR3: TGTGCCAGCAGCTTATTCGGGTCCCCCTACGAGCAGTACTTC. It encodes CASSLFGSPYEQYF.

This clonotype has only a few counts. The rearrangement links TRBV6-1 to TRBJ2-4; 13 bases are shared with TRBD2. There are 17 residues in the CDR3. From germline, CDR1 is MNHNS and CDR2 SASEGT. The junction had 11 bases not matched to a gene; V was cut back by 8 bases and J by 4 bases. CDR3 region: CASGLGTSGTIKNIQYF. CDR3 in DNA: TGTGCCAGCGGTCTGGGGACTAGCGGGACAATAAAAAACATTCAGTACTTC.

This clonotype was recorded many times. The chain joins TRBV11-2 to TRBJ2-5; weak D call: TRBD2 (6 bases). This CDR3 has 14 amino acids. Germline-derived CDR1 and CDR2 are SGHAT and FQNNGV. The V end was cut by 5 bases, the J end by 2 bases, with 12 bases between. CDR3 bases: TGTGCCAGCAGCCCCTTCGGGACTCAAGAGACCCAGTACTTC. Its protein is CASSPFGTQETQYF.

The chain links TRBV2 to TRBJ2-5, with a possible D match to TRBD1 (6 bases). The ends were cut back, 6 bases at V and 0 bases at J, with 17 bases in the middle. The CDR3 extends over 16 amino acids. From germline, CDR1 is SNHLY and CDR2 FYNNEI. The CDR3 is CASRHREKEYQETQYF. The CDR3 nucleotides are TGTGCCAGCAGACACAGGGAAAAAGAGTACCAAGAGACCCAGTACTTC.

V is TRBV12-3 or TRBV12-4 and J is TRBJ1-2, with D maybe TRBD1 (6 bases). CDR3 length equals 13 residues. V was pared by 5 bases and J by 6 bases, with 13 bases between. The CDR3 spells CASSPGTTHGYTF. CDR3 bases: TGTGCCAGCAGTCCCGGGACAACCCATGGCTACACCTTC.

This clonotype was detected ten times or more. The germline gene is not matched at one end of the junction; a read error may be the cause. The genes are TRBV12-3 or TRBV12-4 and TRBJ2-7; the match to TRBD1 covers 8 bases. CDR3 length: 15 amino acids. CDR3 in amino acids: CASRLGTGGNYERYF. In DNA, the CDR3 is TGTGCCAGCAGGCTCGGGACAGGAGGAAACTACGAGCGGTACTTC.

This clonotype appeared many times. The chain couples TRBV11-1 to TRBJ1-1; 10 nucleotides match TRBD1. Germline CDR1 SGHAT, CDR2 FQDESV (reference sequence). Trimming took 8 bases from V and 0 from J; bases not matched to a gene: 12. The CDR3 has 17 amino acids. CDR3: CASLQDRGSRLNTEAFF. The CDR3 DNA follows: TGTGCCAGCCTTCAGGACAGGGGGTCGAGATTGAACACTGAAGCTTTCTTT.

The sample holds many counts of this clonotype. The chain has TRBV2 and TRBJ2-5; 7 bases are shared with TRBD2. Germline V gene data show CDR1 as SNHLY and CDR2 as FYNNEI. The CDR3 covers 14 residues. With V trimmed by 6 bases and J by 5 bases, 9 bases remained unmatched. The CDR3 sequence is CASSAIAGGETQYF. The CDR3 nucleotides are TGTGCCAGCAGCGCCATAGCGGGCGGGGAGACCCAGTACTTC.

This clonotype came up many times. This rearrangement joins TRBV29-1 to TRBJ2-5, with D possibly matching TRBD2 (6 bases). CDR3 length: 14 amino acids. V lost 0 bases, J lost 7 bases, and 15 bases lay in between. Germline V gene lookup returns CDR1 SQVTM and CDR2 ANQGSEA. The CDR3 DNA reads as TGCAGCGTTGAAGATCGGTCAGGGACTGGGACCCAGTACTTC. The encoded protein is CSVEDRSGTGTQYF. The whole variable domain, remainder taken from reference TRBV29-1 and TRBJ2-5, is SAVISQKPSRDICQRGTSLTIQCQVDSQVTMMFWYRQQPGQSLTLIATANQGSEATYESGFVIDKFPISRPNLTFSTLTVSNMSPEDSSIYLCSVEDRSGTGTQYFGPGTRLLVL.

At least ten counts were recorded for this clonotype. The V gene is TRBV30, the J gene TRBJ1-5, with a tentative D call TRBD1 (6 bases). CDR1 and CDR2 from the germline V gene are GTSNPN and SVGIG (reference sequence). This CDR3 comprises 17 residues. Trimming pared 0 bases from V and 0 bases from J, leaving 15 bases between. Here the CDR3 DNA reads TGTGCCTGGAGTGTATTCCGGGACATCTATAGCAATCAGCCCCAGCATTTT. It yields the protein CAWSVFRDIYSNQPQHF. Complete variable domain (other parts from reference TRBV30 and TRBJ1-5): SQTIHQWPATLVQPVGSPLSLECTVEGTSNPNLYWYRQAAGRGLQLLFYSVGIGQISSEVPQNLSASRPQDRQFILSSKKLLLSDSGFYLCAWSVFRDIYSNQPQHFGDGTRLSIL.

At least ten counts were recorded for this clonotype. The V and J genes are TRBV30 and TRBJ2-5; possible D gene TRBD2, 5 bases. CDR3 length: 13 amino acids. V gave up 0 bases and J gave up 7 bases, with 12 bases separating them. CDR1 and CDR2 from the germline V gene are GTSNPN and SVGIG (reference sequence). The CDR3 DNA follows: TGTGCCTGGAGTGTACGGGAATACGGGACCCAGTACTTC. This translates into CAWSVREYGTQYF.

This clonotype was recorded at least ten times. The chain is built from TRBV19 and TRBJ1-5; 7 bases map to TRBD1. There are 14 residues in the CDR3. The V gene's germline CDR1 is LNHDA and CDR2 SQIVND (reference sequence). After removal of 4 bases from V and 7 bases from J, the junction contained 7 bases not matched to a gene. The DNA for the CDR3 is TGTGCCAGTAGTACCTCACAGGGGCACCAGCCCCAGCATTTT. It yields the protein CASSTSQGHQPQHF.